This entry is about one T cell receptor (beta chain). Its binding antigen is unknown. Base qualities are not recorded, but no much larger clone differs from it by a single base. Including cysteine and phenylalanine, the CDR3 has 13 amino acids. The DNA shown is the 39-base CDR3, in frame from base 1. Per the germline V gene (reference sequence), DFQATT is the CDR1 and SNEGSKA is the CDR2. After removal of 6 bases from V and 6 bases from J, the junction retains 10 bases not matched to a gene. This entry is derived from a study of CD8 T cells in Susac syndrome (dated by TCRdb to between 2018 and 2021). General notes on the study: Whether CD8+ T cell activation and differentiation in Susac syndrome was antigen driven was tested using repertoire sequencing. Clonality of the CD8+ T cell repertoire was compared between more than 10 healthy donors, roughly 14 Susac syndrome patients and some 15 multiple sclerosis patients.

Results the study describes overall, beyond this receptor: The TCR sequencing and HLA analysis was acknowledged to have included a relatively small number of individuals.

RNA was extracted with the RNeasy kit and roughly 0.5 to 1 ug was reverse transcribed using random hexamers. The immunoSEQ multiplex PCR assay, which covers 54 Vbeta and 13 Jbeta segments, was used to amplify TCR beta CDR3 regions. PCR amplification bias was corrected using a synthetic template baseline for primer optimization and computational correction. The study's own analysis went as follows. Reads were annotated to V, D and J genes per IMGT and analyzed with immunoSEQ Analyzer, keeping only productive sequences. Clonality was calculated as one minus the Shannon entropy normalized by log2 of the number of productive unique sequences. For each patient and control, public and private clones were evaluated within the 100 most prevalent clones. Susac-specific clones were defined as absent from healthy and MS cohorts, 1052 published viral clones and other ImmuneACCESS disease sequences. TCRdb trimmed the raw reads at Q25, called clones with MiXCR and kept productive beta chains. Here each entry gathers all rows of one CDR3 protein and keeps the most common genes and DNA. The V and J calls come from TCRdb's annotation, not from the publication. This sample holds 160,000 or so distinct CDR3 sequences; roughly 95% were observed only once. The biggest ten clones account for less than 0.2% of the sample.

High-throughput TCR beta sequencing profiled peripheral blood CD8+ and CD4+ T cells from healthy donors, Susac syndrome patients and multiple sclerosis patients. The multiple sclerosis controls were treatment-naive patients who had stable or active relapsing-remitting disease and met the revised McDonald criteria. Bulk CD8+ and CD4+ T cells were purified by magnetic negative isolation, while CD8+ TEMRA cells were enriched using FACS. Blood was collected in EDTA tubes and processed within 24 hours, with PBMCs isolated through density gradient centrifugation. PBMCs intended for TCR sequencing were cryopreserved in liquid nitrogen and thawed later in a water bath at 37 degrees C. The sorted or isolated CD4+, CD8+ and CD8+ TEMRA cells had a purity of 90% or higher.

This clonotype was obtained from a human donor with multiple sclerosis. Sequencing used CD8+ T cells from PBMCs. The V and J genes are TRBV20-1 and TRBJ2-7; TRBD2 agrees with 8 junctional bases. The CDR3 region has the sequence CSANSGASGEQYF. In nucleotide form, the sequence is TGCAGTGCCAATAGCGGGGCCTCCGGCGAGCAGTACTTC.